This entry lists 7 T cell receptor beta chains sequenced from one sample in a study of neurological immune-mediated disorders. TCRdb re-derived calls from the 5' RACE reads in MiXCR, one entry per CDR3 protein. The table has 26,000 or so distinct CDR3 sequences, under 7% seen once; the top ten hold 9%. Sequenced sample: PBMCs. The receptors come from a woman in her forties or fifties in good health.

This clonotype was seen at least ten times. The chain employs TRBV20-1 and TRBJ1-5; 8 bases match TRBD1. The V segment lost 0 bases and the J segment 0 bases; nucleotides outside the gene matches: 7. Germline values: CDR1 DFQATT, CDR2 SNEGSKA (reference sequence). This CDR3 contains 17 residues. CDR3 in DNA: TGCAGTGCTAGAGATTGGCAGGGGGCGGTTAGCAATCAGCCCCAGCATTTT. As protein: CSARDWQGAVSNQPQHF.

This clonotype came up many times. The chain links TRBV18 to TRBJ2-7; perhaps TRBD1 as D (5 bases). CDR3 size: 13 residues. Germline V gene data show CDR1 as KGHSH and CDR2 as LQKENI. V dropped 3 bases and J dropped 2 bases, with 8 bases sitting between them. The CDR3 sequence: CASSPTVPYEQYF. The CDR3 DNA reads as TGTGCCAGCTCACCGACAGTACCCTACGAGCAGTACTTC.

This clonotype was recorded many times. This sequence joins TRBV28 and TRBJ2-7; TRBD1 matches at 8 bases. The CDR3 length is 13 residues. Trimming removed 10 bases from V and 7 bases from J; junction bases left unmatched: 12. Germline assignment: CDR1 MDHEN and CDR2 SYDVKM. The CDR3 loop reads CATRGTGLQEQYF. The DNA of the CDR3 is TGTGCCACAAGGGGGACAGGTCTTCAGGAGCAGTACTTC. Combining the CDR3 with reference TRBV28 and TRBJ2-7 gives the whole variable domain DVKVTQSSRYLVKRTGEKVFLECVQDMDHENMFWYRQDPGLGLRLIYFSYDVKMKEKGDIPEGYSVSREKKERFSLILESASTNQTSMYLCATRGTGLQEQYFGPGTRLTVT.

The sample holds many counts of this clonotype. The genes are TRBV20-1 and TRBJ2-5, with TRBD2 matching over 11 bases. With 2 bases clipped from V and 1 base from J, the junction kept 12 bases outside the gene matches. The germline V gene encodes CDR1 DFQATT and CDR2 SNEGSKA (reference sequence). The CDR3 runs 18 residues. This CDR3 reads CSARSTLFLAGGQETQYF. The CDR3 nucleotides are TGCAGTGCTAGATCCACCTTATTTCTAGCGGGGGGCCAAGAGACCCAGTACTTC.

This clonotype was picked up many times. The chain recombines TRBV20-1 with TRBJ1-5; perhaps TRBD1 as D (5 bases). V lost 4 bases and J lost 3, with 13 bases in between. CDR1 is DFQATT, CDR2 SNEGSKA, per germline (reference sequence). This CDR3 is 14 amino acids long. CDR3 protein: CSATPGLVNQPQHF. CDR3 in DNA: TGCAGTGCTACACCGGGACTGGTCAATCAGCCCCAGCATTTT.

The table lists this clonotype with many counts. The chain couples TRBV20-1 to TRBJ2-5, with 12 bases matching TRBD2. V dropped 2 bases and J dropped 2; count of bases not matched to a gene: 3. The CDR3 covers 15 residues. Per the germline V gene, CDR1 is DFQATT and CDR2 is SNEGSKA (reference sequence). The CDR3 region has the DNA TGCAGTGCTAGACGGACTAGCGGGGAACAAGAGACCCAGTACTTC. Protein: CSARRTSGEQETQYF.

The V and J genes are TRBV5-1 and TRBJ1-1; D may be TRBD1 (5 bases). Germline-derived CDR1 and CDR2 are SGHRS and YFSETQ. The germline V and J ends were trimmed by 3 bases and 6 bases, with 15 bases remaining between them. There are 14 residues in the CDR3. The CDR3 DNA sequence: TGCGCCAGCAGCTCGTCAGGGAGGATAGCTGAAGCTTTCTTT. Its translation is CASSSSGRIAEAFF.